These 16 T cell receptor beta chains share one sample of origin, sequenced in a study of T-cell memory formation after mild COVID-19. TCRdb processed the 5' RACE reads anew with MiXCR; each CDR3 protein has one entry. The repertoire includes about 560,000 distinct CDR3 sequences, around 17% of them detected once, and around 12% sits in the top ten. The material sequenced was PBMCs or a T cell subset sorted from them (not recorded which). The receptors stem from an adult woman who had mild COVID-19 (a few samples of this study predate the infection). Cell type and time point are not known.

V gene TRBV9 combines with J gene TRBJ2-7; D may be TRBD2 (7 bases). V was cut by 0 bases and J by 1 base, with 11 bases left in between. Germline lookup yields CDR1 SGDLS and CDR2 YYNGEE. The CDR3 runs to 15 residues. The CDR3 loop is CASSVAGGHSYEQYF. The CDR3 nucleotides read TGTGCCAGCAGCGTAGCGGGGGGCCATTCCTACGAGCAGTACTTC.

This chain connects TRBV20-1 to TRBJ2-7, with TRBD2 matching 8 bases. V lost 3 bases to trimming and J lost 2 bases; unmatched junction nucleotides: 3. The CDR3 is 13 amino acids. CDR1 and CDR2 from the germline V gene are DFQATT and SNEGSKA (reference sequence). The CDR3 reads CSARGTRTYEQYF. For the CDR3, the DNA is TGCAGTGCTAGGGGGACTAGGACCTACGAGCAGTACTTC.

J is TRBJ1-1 and V is TRBV5-1, with 12 bases matching TRBD1. With 3 bases clipped from V and 3 bases from J, the junction kept 9 bases outside the gene matches. Germline V gives CDR1 SGHRS, CDR2 YFSETQ. The CDR3 runs 17 residues. In nucleotides, the CDR3 is TGCGCCAGCAGCTACCTTCCGGGACAGGGGGCGGACACTGAAGCTTTCTTT. Protein product: CASSYLPGQGADTEAFF.

This clonotype appeared a few times. The germline gene is not matched at one end of the junction; a read error may be the cause. The genes are TRBV5-1 and TRBJ1-4; TRBD1 might be the D (6 bases). The CDR3 loop spans 15 amino acids. The germline CDR1 and CDR2 sequences are SGHRS and YFSETQ. The CDR3 reads CASSRTGTTNEKLFF. CDR3 coding DNA: TGCGCCAGCAGCCGGACGGGGACAACGAATGAAAAACTGTTTTTT.

Here the CDR3 DNA reads TGCAGCGGCCTACTGGAGAACACTGAAGCTTTCTTT. Protein: CSGLLENTEAFF. V usage is TRBV29-1 and J usage is TRBJ1-1; no clear D gene. Germline V gene lookup returns CDR1 SQVTM and CDR2 ANQGSEA. The germline V and J ends were trimmed by 7 bases and 1 base, with 10 bases remaining between them. The CDR3 runs 12 residues. The whole variable domain, remainder taken from reference TRBV29-1 and TRBJ1-1, is SAVISQKPSRDICQRGTSLTIQCQVDSQVTMMFWYRQQPGQSLTLIATANQGSEATYESGFVIDKFPISRPNLTFSTLTVSNMSPEDSSIYLCSGLLENTEAFFGQGTRLTVV.

This chain connects TRBV11-2 to TRBJ2-1; 8 bases line up with TRBD2. Germline trimming cut 7 bases from V and 2 bases from J; bases unmatched to any gene: 7. From germline, CDR1 is SGHAT and CDR2 FQNNGV. This CDR3 has 15 residues. The CDR3 bases are TGTGCCAGCAAAAGGGGACTAGAGGCCTACAATGAGCAGTTCTTC. Translated, it gives CASKRGLEAYNEQFF.

The rearrangement joins TRBV30 to TRBJ2-1; D might be TRBD1 (6 bases). The V end was cut by 5 bases, the J end by 0 bases, with 14 bases between. The CDR3 loop spans 15 amino acids. Per germline, CDR1 GTSNPN and CDR2 SVGIG (reference sequence). DNA of the CDR3: TGTGCCTGGGTTCTGGACAGCATCTCCTACAATGAGCAGTTCTTC. Translated, it gives CAWVLDSISYNEQFF.

A few counts support this clonotype. The rearrangement joins TRBV20-1 to TRBJ2-7; no reliable D call. The CDR3 spans 16 residues. Germline V gene lookup returns CDR1 DFQATT and CDR2 SNEGSKA (reference sequence). Between the trimmed V and J ends, which lost 1 base and 1 base, there was a span of 17 bases. This CDR3 is CSARGAHGPRSYEQYF. CDR3 DNA sequence: TGCAGTGCTAGAGGGGCCCATGGCCCTAGATCCTACGAGCAGTACTTC.

The chain recombines TRBV24-1 with TRBJ2-7; D is uncertain. The germline V gene has CDR1 KGHDR and CDR2 SFDVKD. The length of the CDR3 is 14 residues. Trimming removed 5 bases from V and 3 bases from J, with 13 bases in between. CDR3 DNA sequence: TGTGCCACCAGTGCTGGGGAAACTAACTACGAGCAGTACTTC. As protein: CATSAGETNYEQYF.

This clonotype was seen repeatedly, ten times or more. This chain uses TRBV4-3 with TRBJ1-1; D not certain. CDR3 size: 17 residues. V was cut by 3 bases and J by 0 bases, with 17 bases left in between. In germline, CDR1 is LGHNA, CDR2 YSLEER. CDR3 DNA sequence: TGCGCCAGCAGCCACACCGCCGGTGCGGGAATGAACACTGAAGCTTTCTTT. As protein: CASSHTAGAGMNTEAFF.

The chain recombines TRBV20-1 with TRBJ2-7; 7 bases map to TRBD2. From germline, CDR1 is DFQATT and CDR2 SNEGSKA (reference sequence). There are 16 residues in the CDR3. Trimming took 2 bases from V and 4 from J; bases not matched to a gene: 14. The CDR3 nucleotides are TGCAGTGCTAGACCGAGCGGGACCTCCTATACTTACGAGCAGTACTTC. It codes for CSARPSGTSYTYEQYF.

The chain couples TRBV6-5 to TRBJ2-7; 11 bases line up with TRBD2. The CDR3 is made up of 17 amino acids. V lost 5 bases and J lost 0; bases outside the gene matches: 9. Germline CDR1 is MNHEY and CDR2 is SVGAGI. The CDR3 is CASSTPSGGPSSYEQYF. The CDR3 DNA is TGTGCCAGCAGTACCCCTAGCGGGGGGCCTAGCTCCTACGAGCAGTACTTC.

This clonotype was recorded a few times. The chain is built from TRBV15 and TRBJ2-1; 7 positions match TRBD2. CDR3 length: 12 residues. V gave up 5 bases and J gave up 11 bases; unmatched junction bases: 6. CDR1 and CDR2 from the germline V gene are LNHNV and YYDKDF (reference sequence). The DNA of the CDR3 is TGTGCCACCAGCCGGGGAGGGGCTAAGCAGTTCTTC. Protein sequence: CATSRGGAKQFF.

The chain joins TRBV7-6 to TRBJ2-5; 14 bases agree with TRBD2. The germline V gene encodes CDR1 SGHVS and CDR2 FNYEAQ. The CDR3 spans 16 residues. J lost 5 bases, V lost 3 bases, and 5 bases had no gene match. The CDR3 coding sequence is TGTGCCAGCAGCTTTCAGGGACTAGCGGGGGCGGAGACCCAGTACTTC. It is translated as CASSFQGLAGAETQYF.

This clonotype was observed a handful of times. V is TRBV5-5 and J is TRBJ1-1; TRBD1 might be the D (6 bases). The CDR3 runs 15 residues. Germline CDR1 and CDR2: SGHKS and YYEKEE (reference sequence). Trimming pared 3 bases from V and 6 bases from J, leaving 18 bases between. DNA for the CDR3: TGTGCCAGCAGCTCACCGGGGGCCGTTCGCCCTGAAGCTTTCTTT. Encoded protein: CASSSPGAVRPEAFF.

This clonotype was seen only a few times. The chain joins TRBV12-3 or TRBV12-4 to TRBJ2-2, with 8 bases identical to TRBD1. The CDR3 spans 16 residues. Trimming at V came to 7 bases and at J to 0 bases, leaving 7 bases not matched to a gene. The CDR3 bases are TGTGCCAGCACCGATTCGGACAGGGCGAACACCGGGGAGCTGTTTTTT. Translation gives CASTDSDRANTGELFF.